This TCR beta chain comes out of a study of blood T cell repertoires in COVID-19. Participants were placed into cohorts based on the clinical history they reported. Trimming took 4 bases from V and 0 from J, leaving 11 bases between them. Germline lookup yields CDR1 SGHTS and CDR2 YDEGEE. CDR3 length: 15 amino acids. Data came from immunoSEQ multiplex PCR; TCRdb stores just in-frame clones and leaves some out. The table records over 150,000 clones, more than 80% of them present only once. The sequence was obtained from a man in his forties who had recovered from COVID-19. The sample was PBMCs or T cells enriched from blood (not recorded which). The rearrangement joins TRBV5-8 to TRBJ2-1; tentative D call: TRBD1 (7 bases). The CDR3 DNA sequence: TGTGCCAGCAGCCGCCAGGGGGGCTCCTACAATGAGCAGTTCTTC. This codes for CASSRQGGSYNEQFF.